Listed below are T cell receptor beta chains from one sample, sequenced in a study of T-cell reconstitution after alpha-beta-depleted transplantation in children. Via MiXCR, TCRdb re-called the PCR reads, giving one row per CDR3 protein. Of hundreds of thousands of distinct CDR3 sequences in the sample, about 15% are singletons; the top ten hold 1.1%. This specimen was PBMCs from the stem cell graft donor, taken from the stem cell graft. These receptors were collected from a human donor who donated a stem cell graft to a child with acute myeloid leukemia. The CDR3 runs from the conserved cysteine through the conserved F or W. D genes are given only for firm matches. Size is stated for part of the rows, as once, few or many counts, or as a class when the clone is expanded.

V	D	size	J	CDR3	DNA
TRBV5-1	-	few	TRBJ1-4	CASSIGSPNEKLFF	TGCGCCAGCAGCATTGGTTCGCCTAATGAAAAACTGTTTTTT
TRBV7-8	TRBD2	-	TRBJ2-2	CASSISGGAFTGELFF	TGTGCCAGCAGCATTAGCGGGGGGGCCTTCACCGGGGAGCTGTTTTTT
TRBV12-3/TRBV12-4	-	many	TRBJ2-1	CASRWGANEQFF	TGTGCCAGCAGATGGGGGGCCAATGAGCAGTTCTTC
TRBV7-9	TRBD1	-	TRBJ2-7	CASTDRTTYEQYF	TGTGCCAGCACGGACAGGACGACCTACGAGCAGTACTTC
TRBV20-1	-	-	TRBJ2-2	CSASSSQTVTGELFF	TGCAGTGCTAGCTCCAGCCAGACAGTTACCGGGGAGCTGTTTTTT
TRBV7-9	-	-	TRBJ2-7	CASSLGPRTPSYEQYF	TGTGCCAGCAGCTTAGGGCCCCGGACGCCCTCCTACGAGCAGTACTTC
TRBV9	TRBD1	few	TRBJ1-2	CASSVSQGAPYGYTF	TGTGCCAGCAGCGTATCACAGGGGGCTCCCTATGGCTACACCTTC
TRBV7-2	TRBD1	few	TRBJ1-5	CASSSTGVGQPQHF	TGTGCCAGCAGCTCCACAGGGGTGGGTCAGCCCCAGCATTTT
TRBV24-1	-	many	TRBJ2-7	CATSDLYEQYF	TGTGCCACCAGTGATCTCTACGAGCAGTACTTC
TRBV5-6	-	-	TRBJ2-5	CASSHGPETQYF	TGTGCCAGCAGCCATGGACCGGAGACCCAGTACTTC
TRBV11-2	TRBD2	-	TRBJ2-1	CASSASFYGTSSYNEQFF	TGTGCCAGCAGCGCTAGCTTTTACGGGACTAGCTCCTACAATGAGCAGTTCTTC
TRBV10-3	TRBD1	-	TRBJ1-5	CATQQGAHQPQHF	TGTGCCACACAACAGGGGGCGCATCAGCCCCAGCATTTT
TRBV12-3/TRBV12-4	TRBD1	many	TRBJ2-5	CASSFEQGAGETQYF	TGTGCCAGCAGTTTTGAACAGGGGGCCGGGGAGACCCAGTACTTC
TRBV20-1	TRBD2	-	TRBJ2-3	CTASGAGATDTQYF	TGCACTGCTAGCGGGGCGGGGGCCACAGATACGCAGTATTTT
TRBV20-1	-	-	TRBJ2-7	CSASKTRVPSYEQYF	TGCAGTGCTAGTAAGACGAGGGTACCGTCCTACGAGCAGTACTTC
TRBV5-5	-	-	TRBJ1-1	CASSLGRPEAFF	TGTGCCAGCAGCTTAGGACGGCCAGAAGCTTTCTTT
TRBV6-6	-	many	TRBJ1-4	CASSLDGEELFF	TGTGCCAGCAGTCTGGACGGTGAAGAACTGTTTTTT
TRBV20-1	-	many	TRBJ1-6	CSGVLGRNSPLHF	TGCAGTGGGGTCCTGGGGCGGAATTCACCCCTCCACTTT
TRBV6-5	-	few	TRBJ1-4	CASSFPPEPNEKLFF	TGTGCCAGCAGTTTCCCTCCGGAGCCTAATGAAAAACTGTTTTTT
TRBV29-1	-	many	TRBJ1-4	CSVATGPNEKLFF	TGCAGCGTTGCCACAGGGCCTAATGAAAAACTGTTTTTT
TRBV7-2	TRBD2	-	TRBJ2-5	CASTGRGSRQETQYF	TGTGCCAGCACTGGGAGGGGCAGCCGCCAAGAGACCCAGTACTTC
TRBV5-5	-	many	TRBJ2-5	CASSSGRGSTRETQYF	TGTGCCAGCAGTTCAGGCAGGGGTTCTACACGAGAGACCCAGTACTTC
TRBV7-2	-	many	TRBJ1-6	CASSLSGGGSSPLHF	TGTGCCAGCAGCTTATCTGGGGGGGGCAGTTCACCCCTCCACTTT
TRBV13	TRBD2	few	TRBJ2-2	CASSFLAGTNTGELFF	TGTGCCAGCAGCTTTCTAGCGGGGACGAACACCGGGGAGCTGTTTTTT
TRBV5-1	-	many	TRBJ2-7	CASSLERLISYEQYF	TGCGCCAGCAGCTTGGAGCGCCTTATATCCTACGAGCAGTACTTC
TRBV20-1	TRBD1	many	TRBJ2-7	CSVGTSGTGAYEQYF	TGCAGCGTCGGAACCTCCGGGACAGGAGCCTACGAGCAGTACTTC
TRBV20-1	-	many	TRBJ1-1	CSAREGGGSKGNTEAFF	TGCAGTGCTAGAGAGGGGGGAGGGAGCAAGGGGAACACTGAAGCTTTCTTT
TRBV15	-	-	TRBJ2-7	CATSRASHSSYEQYF	TGTGCCACCAGCAGGGCCAGTCACAGCTCCTACGAGCAGTACTTC
TRBV11-2	-	-	TRBJ2-5	CASSLGLGVETQYF	TGTGCCAGCAGCTTAGGGTTAGGGGTCGAGACCCAGTACTTC
TRBV29-1	-	many	TRBJ2-7	CSVGFGGQSAYEQYF	TGCAGCGTTGGGTTTGGTGGACAGTCGGCCTACGAGCAGTACTTC
TRBV15	-	-	TRBJ2-1	CATSSPGEQFF	TGTGCCACCAGCAGCCCAGGGGAGCAGTTCTTC
TRBV12-3/TRBV12-4	-	-	TRBJ2-3	CASSSRTGGDTQYF	TGTGCCAGCAGTTCGAGGACGGGTGGTGATACGCAGTATTTT